These 8 T cell receptor beta chains share one sample of origin, sequenced in a study of blood T cell repertoires in COVID-19. Only in-frame clones appear in the TCRdb table, and some are missing; sequencing was by immunoSEQ multiplex PCR. Seen here are about 240,000 clones, about 83% observed once, and the top ten hold 9% to 15%. Specimen: peripheral blood. Every receptor here comes from an older man with acute or convalescent COVID-19.

This chain uses TRBV5-1 with TRBJ1-1, with D unresolved. Deletions cut 6 bases from V and 0 bases from J, with 18 bases between. Germline CDR1 and CDR2: SGHRS and YFSETQ. The CDR3 contains 16 residues. CDR3: CASMRGEGGVNTEAFF. CDR3 nucleotide sequence: TGCGCCAGCATGCGCGGTGAGGGTGGCGTGAACACTGAAGCTTTCTTT.

The rearrangement joins TRBV5-6 to TRBJ2-1; 13 positions match TRBD2. Per germline, CDR1 SGHDT and CDR2 YYEEEE. The trim removed 0 bases at V and 10 bases at J, leaving 10 bases unmatched. The CDR3 has 17 amino acids. The CDR3 nucleotides read TGTGCCAGCAGCTTGGGTTACGGACTAGCGGGAGCCCGGGAGCAGTTCTTC. Protein: CASSLGYGLAGAREQFF.

The V and J genes are TRBV4-3 and TRBJ2-2, with TRBD1 matching 8 bases. Germline values: CDR1 LGHNA, CDR2 YSLEER. The CDR3 runs 16 residues. Losses at the gene ends were 2 bases for V and 2 bases for J; bases not matched to a gene: 4. CDR3 coding DNA: TGCGCCAGCAGCCAAAGGACAGGGATAAACACCGGGGAGCTGTTTTTT. Its translation is CASSQRTGINTGELFF.

On this clone itself: Different DNA sequences within this sample yield the same CDR3. V is TRBV6-5 and J is TRBJ1-2; 12 nucleotides line up with TRBD1. The CDR3 is 15 amino acids. Germline assignment: CDR1 MNHEY and CDR2 SVGAGI. J lost 1 base, V lost 6 bases, and 3 bases had no gene match. CDR3 sequence (DNA): TGTGCCAGCAGGGGACAGGGGGCAGGTAACTATGGCTACACCTTC. Translating it yields CASRGQGAGNYGYTF.

The chain employs TRBV5-8 and TRBJ2-5, with TRBD1 matching 9 bases. Germline values: CDR1 SGHTS, CDR2 YDEGEE. V shed 4 bases, J shed 4 bases, and the junction held 8 bases outside the gene matches. The CDR3 covers 15 residues. Here the CDR3 reads CASSQGQGYPETQYF. CDR3 nucleotides: TGTGCCAGCAGCCAGGGACAGGGCTATCCAGAGACCCAGTACTTC.

The CDR3 region is CASSQEDRGWELFF. CDR3 sequence (DNA): TGCGCCAGCAGCCAAGAAGACAGGGGATGGGAGCTGTTTTTT. The rearrangement joins TRBV4-3 to TRBJ2-2; 8 nucleotides agree with TRBD1. Germline V lookup: CDR1 LGHNA, CDR2 YSLEER. J gave up 9 bases and V 0 bases, and 3 bases lay outside the gene matches. This CDR3 has 14 amino acids.

The rearrangement uses TRBV6-5 and TRBJ2-3, with TRBD2 as a possible D gene (6 bases). V dropped 2 bases and J dropped 3 bases, with 12 bases sitting between them. Germline lookup yields CDR1 MNHEY and CDR2 SVGAGI. The CDR3 length is 15 residues. This CDR3 is CASSYGGGSTDTQYF. The CDR3 DNA is TGTGCCAGCAGTTACGGTGGGGGGAGTACAGATACGCAGTATTTT.

The V call is TRBV6-1, the J call TRBJ2-6; tentatively, D is TRBD2 (5 bases). Trimming removed 3 bases at V and 0 bases at J, with 6 bases between. CDR1 and CDR2 from the germline V gene are MNHNS and SASEGT. The length of the CDR3 is 15 residues. CDR3 region: CASSERASGANVLTF. The CDR3 bases are TGTGCCAGCAGTGAGCGGGCCTCTGGGGCCAACGTCCTGACTTTC.